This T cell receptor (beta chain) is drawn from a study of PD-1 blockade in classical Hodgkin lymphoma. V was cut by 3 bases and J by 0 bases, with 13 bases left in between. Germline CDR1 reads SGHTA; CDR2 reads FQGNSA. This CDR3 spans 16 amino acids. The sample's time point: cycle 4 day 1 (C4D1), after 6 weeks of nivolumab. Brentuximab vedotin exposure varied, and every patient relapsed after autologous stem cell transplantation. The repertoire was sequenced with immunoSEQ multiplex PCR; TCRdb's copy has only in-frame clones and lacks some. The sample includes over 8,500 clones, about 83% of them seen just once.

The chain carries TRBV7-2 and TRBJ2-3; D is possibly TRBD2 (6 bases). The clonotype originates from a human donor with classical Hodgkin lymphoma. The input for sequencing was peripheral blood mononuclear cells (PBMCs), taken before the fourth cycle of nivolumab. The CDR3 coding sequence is TGTGCCAGCAGCTTTATAACGGGACTCAGCACAGATACGCAGTATTTT. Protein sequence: CASSFITGLSTDTQYF.